This passage covers 28 T cell receptor beta chains from one sample sequenced in a study of CD8 T cells in ankylosing spondylitis. TCRdb reprocessed the 5' RACE reads with MiXCR, giving one entry per CDR3 protein. The data show 130,000 or so distinct CDR3 sequences, around 7% seen once. The specimen was blood, either unsorted or a sorted T cell fraction (not recorded which). These receptors were taken from a male donor with ankylosing spondylitis or in good health (not recorded which).

This clonotype was observed at least ten times. V gene TRBV5-1 combines with J gene TRBJ2-4; maybe TRBD1 (5 bases). Germline V gives CDR1 SGHRS, CDR2 YFSETQ. The CDR3 covers 11 residues. V was shortened by 6 bases and J by 8 bases, with 9 bases between the two germline ends. The CDR3 region has the DNA TGCGCCAGCACTGGACAAGACATTCAGTACTTC. The encoded protein is CASTGQDIQYF.

The sample holds many counts of this clonotype. The chain joins TRBV20-1 to TRBJ1-2; D is possibly TRBD1 (6 bases). V dropped 1 base and J dropped 3 bases, with 12 bases sitting between them. Germline V gene data show CDR1 as DFQATT and CDR2 as SNEGSKA (reference sequence). There are 14 residues in the CDR3. The CDR3 nucleotides read TGCAGTGCTAGAGGCCCAGGGGCGGACTATGGCTACACCTTC. This codes for CSARGPGADYGYTF.

This clonotype was picked up many times. V usage is TRBV7-3 and J usage is TRBJ1-1, with D tentatively TRBD1 (5 bases). The CDR3 consists of 14 residues. Germline loops: CDR1 SGHTA, CDR2 FQGTGA. V lost 2 bases and J lost 1, with 8 bases in between. Written as DNA, the CDR3 is TGTGCCAGCAGCTTACGGGACTCGAACACTGAAGCTTTCTTT. Amino acids: CASSLRDSNTEAFF.

This clonotype occurred many times. In nucleotides, the CDR3 is TGTGCCAGCAGTTTAGCCGGGGTCAAAGAGACCCAGTACTTC. It codes for CASSLAGVKETQYF. The gene calls are TRBV12-3 or TRBV12-4 and TRBJ2-5; a weak D match, TRBD2 (5 bases). V lost 0 bases and J 3 bases, leaving 8 bases between the germline ends. The CDR3 loop spans 14 amino acids.

This clonotype was detected ten times or more. This chain connects TRBV4-1 to TRBJ1-1; no definite D call. The length of the CDR3 is 15 residues. Trimming left V 3 bases short and J 0 bases short, with 11 bases between. Looked up from germline, CDR1 is MGHRA and CDR2 is YSYEKL. CDR3 loop: CASSQDRRLNTEAFF. In nucleotides, the CDR3 is TGCGCCAGCAGCCAGGACCGGCGGTTGAACACTGAAGCTTTCTTT.

This clonotype was recorded many times. This chain uses TRBV3-1 with TRBJ1-1; TRBD1 might be the D (6 bases). CDR3 length: 14 residues. Trimming shortened V by 0 bases and J by 5 bases, and 10 bases separated the two germline ends. Germline lookup yields CDR1 LGHDT and CDR2 YNNKEL (reference sequence). The CDR3 loop is CASSQEDRRTEAFF. DNA of the CDR3: TGTGCCAGCAGCCAAGAAGACAGGAGGACTGAAGCTTTCTTT.

This clonotype was detected many times. The genes are TRBV20-1 and TRBJ2-7; D is perhaps TRBD1 (6 bases). V shed 3 bases and J shed 2 bases, with 20 bases lying between them. This CDR3 region has 16 residues. CDR1 and CDR2 (germline): DFQATT, SNEGSKA (reference sequence). CDR3 in DNA: TGCAGTGCTAGGCTTCGGGTACAGGGTGGTACCTACGAGCAGTACTTC. This sequence encodes CSARLRVQGGTYEQYF.

This clonotype was counted ten times or more. The chain recombines TRBV20-1 with TRBJ1-5; D gene uncertain. CDR3 length: 16 residues. In germline, CDR1 is DFQATT, CDR2 SNEGSKA (reference sequence). V gave up 0 bases and J gave up 0 bases, with 12 bases separating them. The CDR3 DNA follows: TGCAGTGCTAGAGATCGGAGTTTTAGTAGCAATCAGCCCCAGCATTTT. Its protein is CSARDRSFSSNQPQHF.

This clonotype was counted ten times or more. Here the CDR3 DNA reads TGCAGCGTCGTGACTAGCCAGGAGACCCAGTACTTC. Translated: CSVVTSQETQYF. V is TRBV29-1 and J is TRBJ2-5; 7 nucleotides align to TRBD2. This CDR3 has 12 residues. Germline values: CDR1 SQVTM, CDR2 ANQGSEA. V was clipped by 6 bases and J by 5 bases; unmatched bases: 6.

This clonotype came up many times. The chain is built from TRBV7-2 and TRBJ1-1; D uncertain. Germline CDR1 SGHTA, CDR2 FQGNSA. Trimming shortened V by 4 bases and J by 0 bases, and 15 bases separated the two germline ends. The CDR3 has 16 residues. Here the CDR3 DNA reads TGTGCCAGCAGCTCCGGACGGGAGATTATGAACACTGAAGCTTTCTTT. Protein product: CASSSGREIMNTEAFF.

At least ten counts were recorded for this clonotype. The chain combines TRBV12-3 or TRBV12-4 with TRBJ2-1; 10 nucleotides agree with TRBD1. V was clipped by 5 bases and J by 6 bases; unmatched bases: 7. This CDR3 has 15 amino acids. The CDR3 DNA reads TGTGCCAGCAGTACCCGGGACAGGGGAATCAATGAGCAGTTCTTC. Translation: CASSTRDRGINEQFF.

The chain is built from TRBV20-1 and TRBJ2-3, with TRBD2 identical over 8 bases. The CDR3 runs 15 residues. Per the germline V gene, CDR1 is DFQATT and CDR2 is SNEGSKA (reference sequence). V gave up 0 bases and J gave up 3 bases; unmatched junction bases: 5. CDR3 nucleotide sequence: TGCAGTGCTAGAGACCACGGGGGGGGTACAGATACGCAGTATTTT. It is translated as CSARDHGGGTDTQYF.

This clonotype showed up many times. V usage is TRBV19 and J usage is TRBJ2-1; either TRBD1 or TRBD2 may supply D (5 bases each). The ends were cut back, 11 bases at V and 2 bases at J, with 19 bases in the middle. CDR1 is LNHDA and CDR2 is SQIVND in the germline V gene (reference sequence). The CDR3 has 15 residues. This CDR3 reads CAGPTRDHPYNEQFF. CDR3 DNA sequence: TGTGCCGGCCCCACACGGGACCACCCCTACAATGAGCAGTTCTTC.

Regarding this clonotype: Just one base apart from a much larger clone, this may be a read error. The rearrangement uses TRBV27 and TRBJ2-1; 8 bases are a match to TRBD2. Germline CDR1 reads MNHEY; CDR2 reads SMNVEV (reference sequence). This CDR3 is 13 amino acids long. Unmatched junction bases numbered 3, after V lost 4 bases and J lost 7 bases. CDR3 DNA: TGTGCCAGCAGTTCGGCTAGCGGGAATGAGCAGTTCTTC. It yields the protein CASSSASGNEQFF.

This clonotype was recorded many times. The chain recombines TRBV4-2 with TRBJ2-3, with 10 bases that match TRBD2. The CDR3 runs 17 residues. The V gene end was trimmed by 0 bases and the J gene end by 2 bases; junction bases not matched to a gene: 5. The V gene's germline CDR1 is LGHNA and CDR2 YNFKEQ. The DNA for the CDR3 is TGTGCCAGCAGCCAAGATGCTAGCGGGGGAAACACAGATACGCAGTATTTT. This codes for CASSQDASGGNTDTQYF.

This clonotype was found a few times. This chain connects TRBV28 to TRBJ2-3; 8 positions agree with TRBD2. The J segment lost 2 bases and the V segment lost 2 bases, leaving 6 bases of the junction unmatched. The V gene's germline CDR1 is MDHEN and CDR2 SYDVKM. The CDR3 is 16 residues long. In DNA form, the CDR3 reads TGTGCCAGCAGTTTAAGGGCGGGAGGACACACAGATACGCAGTATTTT. Translating it yields CASSLRAGGHTDTQYF.

This clonotype was found many times. The chain has TRBV7-3 and TRBJ2-3, with TRBD2 as a possible D gene (5 bases). The CDR3 is 15 residues long. Trimming left V 2 bases short and J 4 bases short, with 13 bases between. Germline values: CDR1 SGHTA, CDR2 FQGTGA. The CDR3 loop is CASSLLRVGSDTQYF. DNA for the CDR3: TGTGCCAGCAGCTTATTGCGGGTGGGGTCAGATACGCAGTATTTT.

This clonotype was picked up many times. Here the CDR3 DNA reads TGCGCCAGCAGCAGAACAGGGGGGCCAGAGACCCAGTACTTC. Its protein product is CASSRTGGPETQYF. The chain employs TRBV4-1 and TRBJ2-5; the match to TRBD1 covers 8 bases. The CDR3 runs to 14 residues. Per germline, CDR1 MGHRA and CDR2 YSYEKL. Unmatched junction bases numbered 6, after V lost 5 bases and J lost 4 bases.

This clonotype was observed many times. The J gene is TRBJ2-5, the V gene TRBV7-2; TRBD2 matches at 12 bases. V was pared by 3 bases and J by 4 bases, with 9 bases of the junction left unmatched. This CDR3 region has 17 residues. Per the germline V gene, CDR1 is SGHTA and CDR2 is FQGNSA. The CDR3 DNA follows: TGTGCCAGCAGCTTGCGGCCTAGCGGGGGGGCTGGAGAGACCCAGTACTTC. It is translated as CASSLRPSGGAGETQYF.

There are many counts of this clonotype. The CDR3 here is CASSPPSRDRDSGYTF. Here the CDR3 DNA reads TGTGCCAGCTCACCACCGTCTAGGGACAGGGATAGCGGCTACACCTTC. V gene TRBV18 combines with J gene TRBJ1-2; 9 nucleotides line up with TRBD1. Germline trimming cut 0 bases from V and 8 bases from J; bases unmatched to any gene: 10. The V gene's germline CDR1 is KGHSH and CDR2 LQKENI. The CDR3 sequence is 16 residues long.

This clonotype was seen ten or more times. The CDR3 sequence: CSVEFGTGGEQYF. The CDR3 region has the DNA TGCAGCGTTGAGTTTGGGACAGGGGGCGAGCAGTACTTC. The chain couples TRBV29-1 to TRBJ2-7; 11 nucleotides match TRBD1. This CDR3 has 13 amino acids. V lost 3 bases to trimming and J lost 6 bases; unmatched junction nucleotides: 4. Germline V gene lookup returns CDR1 SQVTM and CDR2 ANQGSEA.

This clonotype was recorded at least ten times. V and J are TRBV20-1 and TRBJ1-4; 8 nucleotides agree with TRBD1. This CDR3 contains 14 residues. Germline assignment: CDR1 DFQATT and CDR2 SNEGSKA (reference sequence). V lost 3 bases, J lost 6 bases, and 6 bases stayed unmatched. The CDR3: CSARWTGPDEKLFF. In DNA form, the CDR3 reads TGCAGTGCTAGGTGGACAGGGCCCGATGAAAAACTGTTTTTT.

Points on this clonotype: A much more abundant neighbour one base away suggests this may be a read error. This chain joins TRBV5-1 and TRBJ2-3, with unresolved D. This CDR3 has 12 residues. The germline gives CDR1 SGHRS, CDR2 YFSETQ. Trimming stripped 8 bases from V and 6 bases from J, with 13 bases between. The DNA for the CDR3 is TGCGCCAGGAGCCCGGACGAGGATACGCAGTATTTT. This translates into CARSPDEDTQYF.

This clonotype showed up many times. The chain links TRBV20-1 to TRBJ2-3; D gene ambiguous. From germline, CDR1 is DFQATT and CDR2 SNEGSKA (reference sequence). The CDR3 spans 13 residues. V was trimmed by 1 base and J by 1 base, leaving 6 bases between them. The CDR3 loop reads CSARAGGTDTQYF. The CDR3 DNA reads TGCAGTGCTAGAGCCGGTGGCACAGATACGCAGTATTTT.

To note about this clonotype: With a much larger clone just one base away, this may be a read error. This chain links TRBV7-2 with TRBJ2-7, with D maybe TRBD2 (6 bases). The CDR3 is made up of 15 amino acids. Germline V gene lookup returns CDR1 SGHTA and CDR2 FQGNSA. The CDR3 DNA follows: TGTGCCAGCAGCCCCGGAGGGGTATATGGCTACGAGCAGCACTTC. Amino acids: CASSPGGVYGYEQHF.

The table lists this clonotype with a few counts. The V gene is TRBV20-1, the J gene TRBJ1-2; TRBD1 is a possible D gene (6 bases). Germline CDR1 and CDR2: DFQATT and SNEGSKA (reference sequence). V was clipped by 3 bases and J by 7 bases, with 9 bases between them. CDR3 length equals 11 residues. Written as DNA, the CDR3 is TGCAGTGCTAGTTCGGGGGCTGGCTACACCTTC. Amino acid sequence: CSASSGAGYTF.

This clonotype came up a few times. The chain is built from TRBV30 and TRBJ2-5; D may correspond to TRBD1 or TRBD2 (5 bases each). CDR3 length equals 12 residues. Germline assignment: CDR1 GTSNPN and CDR2 SVGIG (reference sequence). The V and J ends lost 7 bases and 7 bases respectively, with 16 bases between them. In DNA, the CDR3 is TGTGCCTACGACCTTGGGGACGTGACCCAGTACTTC. Protein sequence: CAYDLGDVTQYF.

Regarding this clonotype: One end of the junction fails to match germline, which may point to a read error. The V and J genes are TRBV7-2 and TRBJ2-1; the D is unclear. The CDR3 covers 11 residues. CDR1 SGHTA and CDR2 FQGNSA come from the germline V gene. The CDR3 DNA follows: TGCGCCAGCTATACCCCCGATGAGCAGTTCTTC. Its translation: CASYTPDEQFF.